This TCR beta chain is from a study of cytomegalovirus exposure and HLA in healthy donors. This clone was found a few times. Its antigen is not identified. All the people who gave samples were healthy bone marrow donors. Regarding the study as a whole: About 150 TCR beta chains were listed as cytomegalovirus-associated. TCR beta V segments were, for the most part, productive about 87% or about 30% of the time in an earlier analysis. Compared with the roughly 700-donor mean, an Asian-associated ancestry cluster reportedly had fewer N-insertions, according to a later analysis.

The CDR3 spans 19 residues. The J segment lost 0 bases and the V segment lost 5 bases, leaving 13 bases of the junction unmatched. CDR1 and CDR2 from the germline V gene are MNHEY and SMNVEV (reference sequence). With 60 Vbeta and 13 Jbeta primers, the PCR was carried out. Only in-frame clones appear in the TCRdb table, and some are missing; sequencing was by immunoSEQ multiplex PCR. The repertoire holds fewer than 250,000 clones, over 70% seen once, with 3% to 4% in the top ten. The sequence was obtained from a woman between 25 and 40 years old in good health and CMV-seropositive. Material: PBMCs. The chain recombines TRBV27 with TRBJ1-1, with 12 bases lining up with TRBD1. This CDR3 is CASSPGTGGRGLMNTEAFF. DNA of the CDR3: TGTGCCAGCAGTCCCGGGACAGGGGGCCGCGGCCTTATGAACACTGAAGCTTTCTTT.